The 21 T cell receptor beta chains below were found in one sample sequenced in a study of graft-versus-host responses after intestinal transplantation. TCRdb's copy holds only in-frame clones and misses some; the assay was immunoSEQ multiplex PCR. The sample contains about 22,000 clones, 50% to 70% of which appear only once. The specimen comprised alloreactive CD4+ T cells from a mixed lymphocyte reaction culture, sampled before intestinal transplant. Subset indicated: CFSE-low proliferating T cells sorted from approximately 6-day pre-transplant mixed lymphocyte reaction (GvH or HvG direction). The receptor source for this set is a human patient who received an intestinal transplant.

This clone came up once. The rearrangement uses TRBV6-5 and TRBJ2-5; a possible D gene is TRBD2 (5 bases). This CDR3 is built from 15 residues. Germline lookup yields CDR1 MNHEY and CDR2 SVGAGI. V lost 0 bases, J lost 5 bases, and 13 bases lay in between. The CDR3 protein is CASSYSMGGPETQYF. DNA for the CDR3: TGTGCCAGCAGTTACTCGATGGGCGGGCCGGAGACCCAGTACTTC.

The CDR3 DNA follows: TGTGCCAGCAGAGCCTACAGGGCTGATAATTCACCCCTCCACTTT. Translation: CASRAYRADNSPLHF. The chain links TRBV7-9 to TRBJ1-6, with D perhaps TRBD1 (6 bases). The CDR3 contains 15 residues. Germline V gives CDR1 SEHNR, CDR2 FQNEAQ (reference sequence). Trimming left V 6 bases short and J 5 bases short, with 14 bases between. Supplemented by reference TRBV7-9 and TRBJ1-6, the full variable domain reads DTGVSQNPRHKITKRGQNVTFRCDPISEHNRLYWYRQTLGQGPEFLTYFQNEAQLEKSRLLSDRFSAERPKGSFSTLEIQRTEQGDSAMYLCASRAYRADNSPLHFGNGTRLTVT.

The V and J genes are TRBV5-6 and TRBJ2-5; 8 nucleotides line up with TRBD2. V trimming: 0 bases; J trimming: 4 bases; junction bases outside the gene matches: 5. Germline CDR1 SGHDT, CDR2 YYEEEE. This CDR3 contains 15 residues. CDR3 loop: CASSLGGLVLETQYF. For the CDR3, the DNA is TGTGCCAGCAGCTTGGGGGGACTAGTTCTAGAGACCCAGTACTTC.

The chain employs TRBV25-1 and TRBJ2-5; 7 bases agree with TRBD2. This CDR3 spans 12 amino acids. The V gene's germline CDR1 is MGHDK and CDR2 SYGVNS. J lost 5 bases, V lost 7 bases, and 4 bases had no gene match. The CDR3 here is CASNSGEETQYF. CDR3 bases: TGTGCCAGCAACAGCGGGGAGGAGACCCAGTACTTC.

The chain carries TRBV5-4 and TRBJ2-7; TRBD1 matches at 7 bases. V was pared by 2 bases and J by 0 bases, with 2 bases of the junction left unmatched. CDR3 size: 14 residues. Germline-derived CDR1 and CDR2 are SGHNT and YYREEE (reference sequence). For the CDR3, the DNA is TGTGCCAGCAGCTTCCCAGGGGGCTCCTACGAGCAGTACTTC. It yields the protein CASSFPGGSYEQYF.

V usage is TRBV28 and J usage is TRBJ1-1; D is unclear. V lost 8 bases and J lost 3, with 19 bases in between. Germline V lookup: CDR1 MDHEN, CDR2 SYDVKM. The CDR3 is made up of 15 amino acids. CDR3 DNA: TGTGCCAGCGGTGTTACAGCCCCCGCTGACACTGAAGCTTTCTTT. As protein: CASGVTAPADTEAFF.

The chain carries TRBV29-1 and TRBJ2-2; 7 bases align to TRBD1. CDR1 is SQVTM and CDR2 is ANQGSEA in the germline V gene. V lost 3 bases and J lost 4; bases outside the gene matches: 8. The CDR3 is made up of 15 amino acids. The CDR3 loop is CSVEMYRGPTGELFF. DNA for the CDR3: TGCAGCGTTGAGATGTACAGGGGTCCCACCGGGGAGCTGTTTTTT.

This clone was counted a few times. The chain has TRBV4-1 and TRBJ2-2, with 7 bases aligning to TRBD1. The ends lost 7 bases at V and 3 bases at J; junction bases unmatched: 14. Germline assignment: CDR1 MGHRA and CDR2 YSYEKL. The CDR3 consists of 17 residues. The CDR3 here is CASKLLGDSLYTGELFF. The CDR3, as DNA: TGCGCCAGCAAGTTACTGGGGGACAGCCTCTACACCGGGGAGCTGTTTTTT.

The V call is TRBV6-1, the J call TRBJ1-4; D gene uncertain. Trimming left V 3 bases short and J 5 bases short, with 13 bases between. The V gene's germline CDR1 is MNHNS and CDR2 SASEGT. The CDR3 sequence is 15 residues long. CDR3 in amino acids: CASSDRRGLNEKLFF. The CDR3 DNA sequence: TGTGCCAGCAGTGACCGGCGAGGGCTAAATGAAAAACTGTTTTTT.

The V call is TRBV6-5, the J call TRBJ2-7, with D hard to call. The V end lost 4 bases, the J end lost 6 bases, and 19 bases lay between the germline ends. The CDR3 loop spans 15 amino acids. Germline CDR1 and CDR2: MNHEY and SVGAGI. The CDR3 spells CASSSTRFLGGEQYF. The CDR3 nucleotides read TGTGCCAGCAGTTCCACGAGGTTTTTAGGTGGCGAGCAGTACTTC.

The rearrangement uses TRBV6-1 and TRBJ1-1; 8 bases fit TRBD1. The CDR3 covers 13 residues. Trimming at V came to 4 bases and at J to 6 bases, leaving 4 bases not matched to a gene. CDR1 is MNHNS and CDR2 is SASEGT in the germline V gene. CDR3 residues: CASSGNRGSEAFF. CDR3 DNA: TGTGCCAGCAGTGGGAACAGGGGGTCTGAAGCTTTCTTT.

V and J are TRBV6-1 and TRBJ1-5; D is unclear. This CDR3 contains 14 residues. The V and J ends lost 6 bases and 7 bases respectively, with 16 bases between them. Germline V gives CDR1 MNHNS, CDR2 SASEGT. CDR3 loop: CASSVDGMRQPQHF. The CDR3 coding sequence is TGTGCCAGCAGCGTCGACGGGATGAGGCAGCCCCAGCATTTT.

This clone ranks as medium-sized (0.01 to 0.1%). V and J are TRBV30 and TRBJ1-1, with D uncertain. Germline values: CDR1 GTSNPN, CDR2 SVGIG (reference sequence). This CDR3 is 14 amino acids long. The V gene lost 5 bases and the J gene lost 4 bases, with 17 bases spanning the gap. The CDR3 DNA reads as TGTGCCTGGCAACGCCCCGGTCCGGTCACTGAAGCTTTCTTT. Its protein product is CAWQRPGPVTEAFF.

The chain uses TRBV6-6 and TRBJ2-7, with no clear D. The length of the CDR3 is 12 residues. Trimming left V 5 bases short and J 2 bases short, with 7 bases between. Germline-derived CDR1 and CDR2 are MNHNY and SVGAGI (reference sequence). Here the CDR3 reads CASSPKPYEQYF. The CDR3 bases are TGTGCCAGCAGTCCTAAGCCCTACGAGCAGTACTTC.

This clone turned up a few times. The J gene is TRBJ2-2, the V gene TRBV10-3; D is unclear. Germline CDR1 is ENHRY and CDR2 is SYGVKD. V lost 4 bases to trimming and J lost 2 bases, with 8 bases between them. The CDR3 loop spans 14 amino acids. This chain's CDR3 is CAISGRTNTGELFF. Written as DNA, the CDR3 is TGTGCCATCAGTGGGAGAACCAACACCGGGGAGCTGTTTTTT.

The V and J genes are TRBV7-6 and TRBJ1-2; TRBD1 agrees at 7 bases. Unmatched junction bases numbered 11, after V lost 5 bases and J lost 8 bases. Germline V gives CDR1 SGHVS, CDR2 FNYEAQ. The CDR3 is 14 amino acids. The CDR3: CASSPAGQAGGYTF. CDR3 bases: TGTGCCAGCAGCCCGGCCGGACAGGCTGGCGGCTACACCTTC.

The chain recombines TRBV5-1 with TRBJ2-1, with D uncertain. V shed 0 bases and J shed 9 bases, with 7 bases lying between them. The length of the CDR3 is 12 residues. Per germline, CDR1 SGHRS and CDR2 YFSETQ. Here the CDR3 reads CASSLDWSEQFF. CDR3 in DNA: TGCGCCAGCAGCTTGGACTGGAGTGAGCAGTTCTTC. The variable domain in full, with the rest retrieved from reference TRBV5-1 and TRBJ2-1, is KAGVTQTPRYLIKTRGQQVTLSCSPISGHRSVSWYQQTPGQGLQFLFEYFSETQRNKGNFPGRFSGRQFSNSRSEMNVSTLELGDSALYLCASSLDWSEQFFGPGTRLTVL.

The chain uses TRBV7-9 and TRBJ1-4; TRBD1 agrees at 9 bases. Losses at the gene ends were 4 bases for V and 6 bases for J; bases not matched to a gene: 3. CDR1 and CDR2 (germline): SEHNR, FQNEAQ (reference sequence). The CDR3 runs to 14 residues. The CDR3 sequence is CASSWGQGDEKLFF. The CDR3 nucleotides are TGTGCCAGCAGCTGGGGACAGGGTGATGAAAAACTGTTTTTT.

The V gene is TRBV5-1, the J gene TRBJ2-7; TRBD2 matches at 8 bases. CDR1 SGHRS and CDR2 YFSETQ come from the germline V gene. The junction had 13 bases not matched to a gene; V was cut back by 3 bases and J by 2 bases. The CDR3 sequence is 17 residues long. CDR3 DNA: TGCGCCAGCAGCTGGCAACCTAGCGGGCTCATAACCTACGAGCAGTACTTC. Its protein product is CASSWQPSGLITYEQYF.

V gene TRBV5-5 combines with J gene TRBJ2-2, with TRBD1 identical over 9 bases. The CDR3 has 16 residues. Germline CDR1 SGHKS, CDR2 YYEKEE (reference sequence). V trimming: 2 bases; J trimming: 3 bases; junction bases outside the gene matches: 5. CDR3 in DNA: TGTGCCAGCAGCTTCGGACAGGGGCGGTACACCGGGGAGCTGTTTTTT. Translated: CASSFGQGRYTGELFF.

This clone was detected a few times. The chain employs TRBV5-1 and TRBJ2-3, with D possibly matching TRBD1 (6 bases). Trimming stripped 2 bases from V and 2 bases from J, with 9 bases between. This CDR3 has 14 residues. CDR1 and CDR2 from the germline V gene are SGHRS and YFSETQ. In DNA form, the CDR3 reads TGCGCCAGCAGCTTTCAGGGGTCCACAGATACGCAGTATTTT. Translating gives CASSFQGSTDTQYF.